Presented here are 20 T cell receptor beta chains from one specimen sequenced in a study of cytotoxic CD8 clonotypes in ibrutinib-treated CLL. Clones were read by immunoSEQ multiplex PCR, and TCRdb kept only the in-frame ones, dropping some. Of fewer than 400,000 clones in the sample, about 64% were seen once. Sequenced here: PBMCs, sampled after 36 months of ibrutinib treatment. The receptors here all came from a human donor with chronic lymphocytic leukemia.

In its sample, this clone was seen a few times. The chain has TRBV5-1 and TRBJ2-6; no clear D gene. Trimming cost V 6 bases and J 4 bases, with 11 bases left between them. CDR3 length: 14 amino acids. CDR1 and CDR2 from the germline V gene are SGHRS and YFSETQ. CDR3 residues: CASNELTGANVLTF. The CDR3 bases are TGCGCCAGCAACGAACTGACAGGGGCCAACGTCCTGACTTTC.

This clone was observed once. The chain couples TRBV7-3 to TRBJ2-3; a possible D gene is TRBD1 (6 bases). The CDR3 covers 16 residues. Germline-derived CDR1 and CDR2 are SGHTA and FQGTGA. Between the trimmed V and J ends, which lost 6 bases and 0 bases, there was a span of 16 bases. CDR3 coding DNA: TGTGCCAGCAGTTTTGGGCTCAGGGGAAGCACAGATACGCAGTATTTT. As protein: CASSFGLRGSTDTQYF. The full variable domain, in which reference TRBV7-3 and TRBJ2-3 provide the parts outside the CDR3, is GAGVSQTPSNKVTEKGKYVELRCDPISGHTALYWYRQSLGQGPEFLIYFQGTGAADDSGLPNDRFFAVRPEGSVSTLKIQRTERGDSAVYLCASSFGLRGSTDTQYFGPGTRLTVL.

A word on this clone: In the same sample, other DNA sequences code for this CDR3. The chain uses TRBV5-1 and TRBJ2-7; D is possibly TRBD2 (6 bases). Germline V CDR1 and CDR2: SGHRS, YFSETQ. The CDR3 has 14 amino acids. Trimming cost V 0 bases and J 4 bases, with 11 bases left between them. Here the CDR3 DNA reads TGCGCCAGCAGCTTGGTTGCGGGGACTTACGAGCAGTACTTC. Translation: CASSLVAGTYEQYF.

The chain employs TRBV28 and TRBJ2-1, with 10 nucleotides matching TRBD2. The junction had 9 bases not matched to a gene; V was cut back by 6 bases and J by 1 base. Germline V gene sequence: CDR1 MDHEN, CDR2 SYDVKM. The CDR3 loop spans 17 amino acids. The CDR3 nucleotides read TGTGCCAGCAGCCCAGGGACTAGCGTAGCGTCCTACAATGAGCAGTTCTTC. Protein: CASSPGTSVASYNEQFF.

This chain joins TRBV18 and TRBJ2-3; no firm D call. The CDR3 loop spans 13 amino acids. Germline loops: CDR1 KGHSH, CDR2 LQKENI. The V end lost 3 bases, the J end lost 4 bases, and 8 bases lay between the germline ends. Written as DNA, the CDR3 is TGTGCCAGCTCACCTCTGTTCGCAGATACGCAGTATTTT. Translated: CASSPLFADTQYF.

This chain links TRBV21-1 with TRBJ1-2; no DNA check was done on the table's D call, TRBD1. TRBV21-1 is a documented pseudogene. This CDR3 has 14 residues. The CDR3 is CASSKALQAYGYTF. As DNA, the CDR3 is TGTGCCAGCAGCAAAGCGCTACAGGCCTATGGCTACACCTTC.

This chain connects TRBV11-2 to TRBJ2-1; D unresolved. This CDR3 has 14 residues. Germline V gene data show CDR1 as SGHAT and CDR2 as FQNNGV. The V end was cut by 3 bases, the J end by 0 bases, with 6 bases between. CDR3 DNA: TGTGCCAGCAGCTTCGGCAGCTCCTACAATGAGCAGTTCTTC. It yields the protein CASSFGSSYNEQFF.

This chain joins TRBV7-6 and TRBJ2-1, with 7 bases lining up with TRBD1. This CDR3 is built from 13 residues. The junction had 4 bases not matched to a gene; V was cut back by 5 bases and J by 6 bases. Germline lookup yields CDR1 SGHVS and CDR2 FNYEAQ. CDR3 nucleotides: TGTGCCAGCAGCCCAAACAGGGGCAATGAGCAGTTCTTC. Translation: CASSPNRGNEQFF.

In its sample, this clone was seen once. The rearrangement uses TRBV7-2 and TRBJ2-3, with D unresolved. The CDR3 is made up of 13 amino acids. Germline V gives CDR1 SGHTA, CDR2 FQGNSA. V dropped 7 bases and J dropped 0 bases, with 8 bases sitting between them. The CDR3: CASTPPSTDTQYF. Here the CDR3 DNA reads TGTGCCAGCACACCCCCCAGCACAGATACGCAGTATTTT.

J is TRBJ2-7 and V is TRBV19, with TRBD1 matching 7 bases. Germline V gene data show CDR1 as LNHDA and CDR2 as SQIVND (reference sequence). Trimming removed 3 bases from V and 7 bases from J; junction bases left unmatched: 6. This CDR3 has 13 amino acids. Here the CDR3 reads CASSIDRVGEQYF. Here the CDR3 DNA reads TGTGCCAGTAGTATCGACAGGGTCGGAGAGCAGTACTTC.

The chain employs TRBV4-1 and TRBJ1-4; no reliable D call. The V gene lost 4 bases and the J gene lost 6 bases, with 18 bases spanning the gap. Germline lookup yields CDR1 MGHRA and CDR2 YSYEKL. CDR3 length: 16 residues. The CDR3 region has the DNA TGCGCCAGCAGCCGAGTCCGATTGGCGATTGATGAAAAACTGTTTTTT. Translated, it gives CASSRVRLAIDEKLFF.

A few counts support this clone. V and J are TRBV7-2 and TRBJ2-1, with 11 bases aligning to TRBD2. This CDR3 is built from 15 residues. V shed 1 base and J 7 bases; nucleotides not matched to a gene: 3. From germline, CDR1 is SGHTA and CDR2 FQGNSA. CDR3 bases: TGTGCCAGCAGCTTAGTGGCTAGCGGGAGGAATGAGCAGTTCTTC. Its protein is CASSLVASGRNEQFF. The full variable domain, in which reference TRBV7-2 and TRBJ2-1 provide the parts outside the CDR3, is GAGVSQSPSNKVTEKGKDVELRCDPISGHTALYWYRQSLGQGLEFLIYFQGNSAPDKSGLPSDRFSAERTGGSVSTLTIQRTQQEDSAVYLCASSLVASGRNEQFFGPGTRLTVL.

The rearrangement joins TRBV28 to TRBJ2-1, with a possible D match to TRBD2 (5 bases). The CDR3 is 13 residues long. V was pared by 11 bases and J by 6 bases, with 17 bases between. Per the germline V gene, CDR1 is MDHEN and CDR2 is SYDVKM. The DNA of the CDR3 is TGTGCCGCCCTCGTTGCTACTAGCAATGAGCAGTTCTTC. It codes for CAALVATSNEQFF.

The J gene is TRBJ2-3, the V gene TRBV28; D is ambiguous. Between the trimmed V and J ends, which lost 5 bases and 2 bases, there was a span of 11 bases. The CDR3 has 14 residues. CDR1 MDHEN and CDR2 SYDVKM come from the germline V gene. The CDR3 DNA is TGTGCCAGCAGTCCCATTAGGTCCACAGATACGCAGTATTTT. Translating gives CASSPIRSTDTQYF.

A few counts support this clone. V and J are TRBV19 and TRBJ1-5; 12 nucleotides line up with TRBD1. The ends lost 8 bases at V and 2 bases at J; junction bases unmatched: 7. The V gene's germline CDR1 is LNHDA and CDR2 SQIVND (reference sequence). This CDR3 is built from 16 residues. The CDR3 bases are TGTGCCAGTTCGGGACAGGGGGCGTTCGGCAATCAGCCCCAGCATTTT. Translated, it gives CASSGQGAFGNQPQHF.

The rearrangement uses TRBV2 and TRBJ1-5; 9 bases line up with TRBD1. CDR3 length equals 16 residues. Germline V lookup: CDR1 SNHLY, CDR2 FYNNEI. V was pared by 5 bases and J by 5 bases, with 10 bases of the junction left unmatched. The CDR3 loop is CASSRGQGKVDQPQHF. Written as DNA, the CDR3 is TGTGCCAGCAGTCGGGGACAGGGTAAGGTCGATCAGCCCCAGCATTTT.

V gene TRBV11-3 combines with J gene TRBJ2-3, with TRBD1 as a possible D gene (6 bases). CDR3 length equals 15 residues. The germline V gene encodes CDR1 SGHNT and CDR2 YENEEA. The germline V and J ends were trimmed by 5 bases and 0 bases, with 12 bases remaining between them. CDR3 nucleotide sequence: TGTGCCAGCAGCACAGCAGGGGCTAGCACAGATACGCAGTATTTT. It yields the protein CASSTAGASTDTQYF.

This clone was seen only once. The chain uses TRBV7-9 and TRBJ2-3; 9 nucleotides agree with TRBD2. Germline CDR1 is SEHNR and CDR2 is FQNEAQ (reference sequence). This CDR3 comprises 16 residues. The junction had 16 bases not matched to a gene; V was cut back by 5 bases and J by 10 bases. CDR3: CASSPRVAGVPPSQYF. CDR3 DNA: TGTGCCAGCAGCCCGCGGGTAGCGGGGGTGCCTCCATCGCAGTATTTT.

The rearrangement joins TRBV10-3 to TRBJ1-3; 9 bases fit TRBD1. The CDR3 is 15 amino acids. The trim removed 10 bases at V and 1 base at J, leaving 8 bases unmatched. Germline CDR1 and CDR2: ENHRY and SYGVKD. The CDR3 sequence: CATRDRDGSGNTIYF. The CDR3 nucleotides are TGTGCCACCAGGGACAGGGATGGATCTGGAAACACCATATATTTT.

The CDR3 DNA reads TGCGCCAGCAATCGGGTACAGGGGCCACCTTATAGCAATCAGCCCCAGCATTTT. Translation gives CASNRVQGPPYSNQPQHF. The chain employs TRBV23-1 and TRBJ1-5, with 7 bases matching TRBD1. TRBV23-1 is reported as an ORF; its role is uncertain. Trimming took 7 bases from V and 0 from J; bases not matched to a gene: 15. The CDR3 is 18 amino acids.